These 13 T cell receptor beta chains originate from one sample sequenced in a study of Graves' ophthalmopathy and Graves' hyperthyroidism. As the template, RNA transcripts were used to amplify TCR beta CDR3 regions. Second-round multiplex PCR followed a first-round RT-PCR using HTBI primers. TCRdb re-analysed the multiplex PCR reads in MiXCR, keeping a single row per CDR3 protein. The table records over 450,000 distinct CDR3 sequences, about an eighth of them present only once. Sequenced material: blood. All receptors derive from a woman aged 25-40 years with Graves' ophthalmopathy.

This clonotype was recorded many times. The CDR3 loop reads CASAEVTYEQYF. The DNA for the CDR3 is TGTGCCAGCGCCGAGGTGACCTACGAGCAGTACTTC. The rearrangement uses TRBV6-1 and TRBJ2-7; the D is unclear. V shed 8 bases and J shed 2 bases, with 10 bases lying between them. CDR3 length equals 12 residues. Germline CDR1 MNHNS, CDR2 SASEGT.

The J gene is TRBJ2-7, the V gene TRBV27, with D perhaps TRBD1 (5 bases). Trimming took 3 bases from V and 4 from J, leaving 13 bases between them. Per the germline V gene, CDR1 is MNHEY and CDR2 is SMNVEV (reference sequence). The CDR3 extends over 14 amino acids. Here the CDR3 DNA reads TGTGCCAGCAGTTTTGGGGAAAGGGGATACGAGCAGTACTTC. Protein product: CASSFGERGYEQYF.

This clonotype was found many times. The rearrangement links TRBV11-2 to TRBJ1-1; D is unclear. The V gene lost 5 bases and the J gene lost 1 base, with 8 bases spanning the gap. Germline V gene lookup returns CDR1 SGHAT and CDR2 FQNNGV. This CDR3 has 13 residues. In DNA form, the CDR3 reads TGTGCCAGCAGCGGAGCAAAGAACACTGAAGCTTTCTTT. The encoded protein is CASSGAKNTEAFF.

This clonotype was seen only a few times. A read error may produce the germline difference seen at one junction end. This sequence joins TRBV20-1 and TRBJ2-2; D is unresolved. Germline CDR1 and CDR2: DFQATT and SNEGSKA (reference sequence). The CDR3 is 13 amino acids. The DNA of the CDR3 is TGCAGTGCTGGAGACCCATGGACCGGGGAGCTGTTTTTT. This encodes CSAGDPWTGELFF.

Many counts were recorded for this clonotype. This chain links TRBV15 with TRBJ2-7, with D unresolved. The CDR3 extends over 15 amino acids. Germline V CDR1 and CDR2: LNHNV, YYDKDF (reference sequence). V shed 1 base and J shed 2 bases, with 12 bases lying between them. The CDR3 sequence is CATSRVSSSPYEQYF. The CDR3 region has the DNA TGTGCCACCAGCAGAGTTTCATCCTCCCCCTACGAGCAGTACTTC.

This clonotype was recorded at least ten times. The rearrangement links TRBV11-2 to TRBJ2-7; 7 bases align to TRBD2. Germline values: CDR1 SGHAT, CDR2 FQNNGV. Trimming removed 1 base from V and 0 bases from J; junction bases left unmatched: 6. CDR3 length: 16 residues. The CDR3 DNA reads TGTGCCAGCAGCTTAGGACGCGGGGGACCCTCCTACGAGCAGTACTTC. This translates into CASSLGRGGPSYEQYF.

On this clonotype: A much larger clone is a single base away; this may be a read error. V gene TRBV2 combines with J gene TRBJ1-3, with 8 bases fitting TRBD1. The J segment lost 7 bases and the V segment lost 6 bases, leaving 8 bases of the junction unmatched. CDR3 size: 14 residues. Germline CDR1 SNHLY, CDR2 FYNNEI. The DNA for the CDR3 is TGTGCCAGCAGAGGGACAAGACAGGGGAACACCATATATTTT. Translated, it gives CASRGTRQGNTIYF.

This clonotype was counted ten times or more. The V call is TRBV4-1, the J call TRBJ2-7, with no clear D. V lost 1 base, J lost 1 base, and 11 bases lay in between. Germline V lookup: CDR1 MGHRA, CDR2 YSYEKL. This CDR3 has 15 amino acids. CDR3 amino acids: CASSQVISESYEQYF. CDR3 nucleotide sequence: TGCGCCAGCAGCCAAGTCATATCAGAGTCCTACGAGCAGTACTTC.

The chain employs TRBV20-1 and TRBJ2-5, with 14 bases that match TRBD2. This CDR3 region has 15 residues. In germline, CDR1 is DFQATT, CDR2 SNEGSKA (reference sequence). V trimming: 6 bases; J trimming: 9 bases; junction bases outside the gene matches: 12. The CDR3 DNA follows: TGCAGTGCCCTACCGGGACTAGCGGGGGCTACGGCCCAGTACTTC. Translation gives CSALPGLAGATAQYF.

This clonotype occurred many times. The V call is TRBV6-5, the J call TRBJ1-6, with 9 bases lining up with TRBD1. The germline V gene encodes CDR1 MNHEY and CDR2 SVGAGI. CDR3 length: 14 amino acids. V was clipped by 5 bases and J by 11 bases; unmatched bases: 7. CDR3 DNA sequence: TGTGCCAGCAGTAACCGGGACAGGGCAGCACCCCTCCACTTT. This sequence encodes CASSNRDRAAPLHF.

This clonotype was recorded many times. The chain is built from TRBV28 and TRBJ2-7; D unresolved. CDR1 and CDR2 from the germline V gene are MDHEN and SYDVKM. The CDR3 runs to 15 residues. Deletions cut 3 bases from V and 2 bases from J, with 14 bases between. CDR3 in DNA: TGTGCCAGCAGTTTTAACCCCTCACCCCCCTACGAGCAGTACTTC. As protein: CASSFNPSPPYEQYF.

This clonotype was seen many times. The chain joins TRBV6-5 to TRBJ2-7, with a weak D call TRBD1 (6 bases). V was cut by 0 bases and J by 2 bases, with 17 bases left in between. The CDR3 has 17 amino acids. CDR1 is MNHEY, CDR2 SVGAGI, per germline. CDR3 nucleotides: TGTGCCAGCAGTTACTCGACTGGTGGGCAGGGGACCTACGAGCAGTACTTC. It is translated as CASSYSTGGQGTYEQYF.

This clonotype was counted at least ten times. This chain uses TRBV29-1 with TRBJ2-2; possibly TRBD1 or TRBD2 for D (5 bases each). From germline, CDR1 is SQVTM and CDR2 ANQGSEA. The CDR3 covers 15 residues. V lost 7 bases and J lost 4, with 19 bases in between. CDR3 sequence reads: CSATRAAGATGELFF. The CDR3 bases are TGCAGCGCCACTAGGGCGGCCGGGGCCACCGGGGAGCTGTTTTTT.